The sample holds many counts of the clone carrying this TCR beta chain. Its target is not known. The data belong to a study of T-cell reconstitution after alpha-beta-depleted transplantation in children. The V and J ends lost 3 bases and 0 bases respectively, with 12 bases between them. The CDR3 is 16 amino acids. Unique molecular identifiers were incorporated when the TCRbeta library was constructed. From the PCR reads, TCRdb called clonotypes with MiXCR, one entry per CDR3 protein. The data hold around 670,000 distinct CDR3 sequences, with 13% observed a single time. Study results and caveats: Once a year had passed after transplant, T-cell counts and diversity came mostly from newly produced T cells. Certain patients had high TCRbeta diversity at day 60, and it came from recipient T cells and thymic progenitors that survived.

This receptor was taken from a girl aged 2 to 9 with congenital amegakaryocytic thrombocytopenia, due to receive a stem cell transplant. This sample comprised PBMCs, obtained before TCRalphabeta/CD19-depleted stem cell transplant. The chain combines TRBV12-3 or TRBV12-4 with TRBJ1-3; D gene uncertain. The DNA for the CDR3 is TGTGCCAGCAGTTTCGGTAGGGTCCCCTCTGGAAACACCATATATTTT. Translated, it gives CASSFGRVPSGNTIYF.